The entry below describes one T cell receptor beta chain. Its target is unknown. This specimen belongs to a study of identical twins. Study-level points and caveats: Without tracking the same donors, conclusions rested on cross-sectional statistical analysis. Models underestimated out-of-frame TCR alpha sharing in monozygotic twins.

With no exceptions, donors were healthy Caucasians. Germline loops: CDR1 MGHDK, CDR2 SYGVNS. Trimming stripped 3 bases from V and 4 bases from J, with 12 bases between. The CDR3 contains 14 residues. A single record per CDR3 protein comes from TCRdb applying MiXCR to the 5' RACE reads. In the table there are approximately 550,000 distinct CDR3 sequences, 20% to 25% of which are singletons. The same data also contributed to another study, on yellow fever vaccine responses in identical twins.

This TCR was recovered from a woman aged 18 to 35 in good health. The sample comprised CD4+ T cells sorted from blood. The chain combines TRBV25-1 with TRBJ1-1; the D is unclear. CDR3 coding DNA: TGTGCCAGCAGTGATGAGGGCTACGGCACTGAAGCTTTCTTT. Translated, it gives CASSDEGYGTEAFF.